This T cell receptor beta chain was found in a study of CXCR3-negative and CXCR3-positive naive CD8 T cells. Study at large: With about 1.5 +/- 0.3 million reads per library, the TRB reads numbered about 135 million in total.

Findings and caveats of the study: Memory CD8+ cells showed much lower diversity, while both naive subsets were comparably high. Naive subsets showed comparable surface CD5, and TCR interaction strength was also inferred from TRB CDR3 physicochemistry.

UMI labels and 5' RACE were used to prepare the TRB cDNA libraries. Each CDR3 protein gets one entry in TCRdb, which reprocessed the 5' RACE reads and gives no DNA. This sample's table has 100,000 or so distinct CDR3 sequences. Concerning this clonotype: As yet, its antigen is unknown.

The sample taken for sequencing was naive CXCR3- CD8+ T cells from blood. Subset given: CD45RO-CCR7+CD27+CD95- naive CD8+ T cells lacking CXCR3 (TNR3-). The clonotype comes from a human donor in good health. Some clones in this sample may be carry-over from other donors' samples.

The CDR3 here is CASSLGHALSGRAVVTQYF. V and J are TRBV7-8 and TRBJ2-5; TCRdb returns TRBD2, unconfirmable since there is no DNA. The germline CDR1 and CDR2 sequences are SGHVS and FQNEAQ. There are 19 residues in the CDR3. Combining the CDR3 with reference TRBV7-8 and TRBJ2-5 gives the whole variable domain GAGVSQSPRYKVAKRGQDVALRCDPISGHVSLFWYQQALGQGPEFLTYFQNEAQLDKSGLPSDRFFAERPEGSVSTLKIQRTQQEDSAVYLCASSLGHALSGRAVVTQYFGPGTRLLVL.